This T cell receptor beta chain was profiled in a study of blood T cell repertoires in COVID-19. Study-level information: The origin of the acute and convalescent COVID-19 samples was the United States, Italy and Spain. From T cells, B-cell-depleted T cells, or PBMCs came the material, which was cDNA or gDNA.

As handled by the study authors: Amplification from reference gene primers served as the basis for estimated nucleated cell counts. TCRdb keeps only in-frame clones here, not all; method: immunoSEQ multiplex PCR. The V and J calls and the clone size are those of that table, but D and trimming were determined from the DNA. The sample comprises tens of thousands of clones, about nine tenths of which are singletons, and 1.5% to 2% rests with the top ten. The CDR3 has 13 amino acids. CDR1 is SGHNT, CDR2 YENEEA, per germline. Trimming left V 1 base short and J 7 bases short, with 11 bases between. This receptor was taken from a woman between 45 and 60 years old in a cohort sampled during active COVID-19. V usage is TRBV11-3 and J usage is TRBJ2-7, with D maybe TRBD1 (6 bases). The sequencing sample was made of peripheral blood. CDR3 loop: CASSLVNQGEQYF. The CDR3 DNA reads as TGTGCCAGCAGCTTAGTAAATCAGGGGGAGCAGTACTTC. Using reference TRBV11-3 and TRBJ2-7 for the parts outside the CDR3, the full variable domain is EAGVVQSPRYKIIEKKQPVAFWCNPISGHNTLYWYLQNLGQGPELLIRYENEEAVDDSQLPKDRFSAERLKGVDSTLKIQPAELGDSAVYLCASSLVNQGEQYFGPGTRLTVT.